The 11 T cell receptor beta chains listed next were all sequenced from one sample in a study of blood T cell repertoires in COVID-19. Clones were sequenced by immunoSEQ multiplex PCR, and TCRdb holds only the in-frame ones, with some missing. The repertoire has more than 95,000 clones, 85% to 90% of them found once; the top ten carry 15%. Material: peripheral blood. The receptors come from a middle-aged man with acute or convalescent COVID-19.

This chain joins TRBV10-3 and TRBJ2-5; no firm D call. The germline V gene has CDR1 ENHRY and CDR2 SYGVKD. The CDR3 length is 15 residues. Trimming took 6 bases from V and 1 from J, leaving 15 bases between them. DNA for the CDR3: TGTGCCATCAGCCACCCTACAGAGTTCCAAGAGACCCAGTACTTC. Its protein product is CAISHPTEFQETQYF.

J is TRBJ2-3 and V is TRBV5-1; no clear D. CDR3 length: 14 residues. The germline V and J ends were trimmed by 1 base and 1 base, with 7 bases remaining between them. Germline CDR1 and CDR2: SGHRS and YFSETQ. CDR3 sequence (DNA): TGCGCCAGCAGCTTGAGCCAGGGCACAGATACGCAGTATTTT. Protein product: CASSLSQGTDTQYF. The complete variable domain, with remaining parts taken from reference TRBV5-1 and TRBJ2-3, reads KAGVTQTPRYLIKTRGQQVTLSCSPISGHRSVSWYQQTPGQGLQFLFEYFSETQRNKGNFPGRFSGRQFSNSRSEMNVSTLELGDSALYLCASSLSQGTDTQYFGPGTRLTVL.

The genes are TRBV9 and TRBJ2-3; TRBD2 agrees at 7 bases. The CDR3 length is 15 residues. V shed 1 base, J shed 2 bases, and the junction held 4 bases outside the gene matches. CDR1 is SGDLS and CDR2 is YYNGEE in the germline V gene. The DNA for the CDR3 is TGTGCCAGCAGCGTAAGAGCGGGACCCACAGATACGCAGTATTTT. This codes for CASSVRAGPTDTQYF.

A few counts support this clone. CDR3 sequence: CASSRNSGNQPQHF. CDR3 DNA sequence: TGTGCCAGCAGCAGGAACAGTGGCAATCAGCCCCAGCATTTT. The chain has TRBV7-9 and TRBJ1-5; D not resolved. Trimming removed 5 bases at V and 2 bases at J, with 10 bases between. Germline V gives CDR1 SEHNR, CDR2 FQNEAQ (reference sequence). CDR3 length: 14 residues.

V is TRBV5-1 and J is TRBJ2-1; 8 bases are a match to TRBD1. Trimming took 4 bases from V and 4 from J; bases not matched to a gene: 7. The CDR3 sequence is 15 residues long. Germline V gene lookup returns CDR1 SGHRS and CDR2 YFSETQ. CDR3 in amino acids: CASSDQGAKYNEQFF. The DNA for the CDR3 is TGCGCCAGCAGCGATCAGGGGGCAAAGTACAATGAGCAGTTCTTC.

The chain employs TRBV6-5 and TRBJ2-2; perhaps TRBD2 as D (6 bases). The CDR3 is 13 amino acids. The germline gives CDR1 MNHEY, CDR2 SVGAGI. V was clipped by 8 bases and J by 5 bases, with 12 bases between them. The CDR3 DNA follows: TGTGCCAGCGGGGTAGCGGTAACCGGGGAGCTGTTTTTT. Its translation: CASGVAVTGELFF.

The table lists this clone with a count of one. The rearrangement links TRBV24-1 to TRBJ2-2, with a weak D call TRBD2 (5 bases). This CDR3 has 12 amino acids. From germline, CDR1 is KGHDR and CDR2 SFDVKD. Trimming took 3 bases from V and 7 from J, leaving 5 bases between them. DNA of the CDR3: TGTGCCACCAGTGATGAGGGCGGGGAGCTGTTTTTT. Residues: CATSDEGGELFF.

The chain links TRBV29-1 to TRBJ2-1, with 10 bases matching TRBD2. V gave up 7 bases and J gave up 7 bases; unmatched junction bases: 7. Germline CDR1 and CDR2: SQVTM and ANQGSEA. The CDR3 runs to 13 residues. This chain's CDR3 is CSASGRVRNEQFF. Here the CDR3 DNA reads TGCAGCGCAAGCGGGAGGGTGAGAAATGAGCAGTTCTTC.

The CDR3 DNA follows: TGCGCCAGCAGCCTCCAGGGCCCTGAAGCTTTCTTT. Translation: CASSLQGPEAFF. This rearrangement joins TRBV5-1 to TRBJ1-1; D is perhaps TRBD1 (5 bases). Germline CDR1 is SGHRS and CDR2 is YFSETQ. The length of the CDR3 is 12 residues. V was trimmed by 4 bases and J by 6 bases, leaving 10 bases between them.

V usage is TRBV27 and J usage is TRBJ2-5; D not certain. This CDR3 has 8 amino acids. V lost 6 bases, J lost 11 bases, and 4 bases lay in between. The germline V gene encodes CDR1 MNHEY and CDR2 SMNVEV (reference sequence). The CDR3 reads CASSHQYF. The CDR3, as DNA: TGTGCCAGCAGCCATCAGTACTTC.

The chain uses TRBV29-1 and TRBJ2-2; perhaps TRBD2 as D (5 bases). The CDR3 sequence is 14 residues long. CDR1 is SQVTM and CDR2 is ANQGSEA in the germline V gene. With 8 bases removed from V and 5 bases from J, the gap between germline ends came to 18 bases. CDR3: CSTERPPGTGELFF. The CDR3 bases are TGCAGCACCGAAAGGCCCCCGGGGACCGGGGAGCTGTTTTTT.